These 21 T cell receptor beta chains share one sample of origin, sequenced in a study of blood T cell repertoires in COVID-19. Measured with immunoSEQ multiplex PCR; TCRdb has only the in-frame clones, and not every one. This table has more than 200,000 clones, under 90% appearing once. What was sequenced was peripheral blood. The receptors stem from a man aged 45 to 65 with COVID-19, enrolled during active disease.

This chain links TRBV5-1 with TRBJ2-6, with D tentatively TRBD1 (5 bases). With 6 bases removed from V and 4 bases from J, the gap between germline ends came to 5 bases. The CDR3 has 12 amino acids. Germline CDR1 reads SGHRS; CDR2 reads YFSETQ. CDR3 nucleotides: TGCGCCAGCAAGGGGGGGGCCAACGTCCTGACTTTC. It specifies CASKGGANVLTF. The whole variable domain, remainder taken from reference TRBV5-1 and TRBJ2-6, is KAGVTQTPRYLIKTRGQQVTLSCSPISGHRSVSWYQQTPGQGLQFLFEYFSETQRNKGNFPGRFSGRQFSNSRSEMNVSTLELGDSALYLCASKGGANVLTFGAGSRLTVL.

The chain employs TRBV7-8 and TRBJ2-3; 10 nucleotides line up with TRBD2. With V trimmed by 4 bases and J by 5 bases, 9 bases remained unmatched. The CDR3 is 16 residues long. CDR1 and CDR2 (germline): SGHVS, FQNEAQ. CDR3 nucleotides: TGTGCCAGCAGCTGGGAAGCGGGAGGGTTTGGAGATACGCAGTATTTT. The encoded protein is CASSWEAGGFGDTQYF.

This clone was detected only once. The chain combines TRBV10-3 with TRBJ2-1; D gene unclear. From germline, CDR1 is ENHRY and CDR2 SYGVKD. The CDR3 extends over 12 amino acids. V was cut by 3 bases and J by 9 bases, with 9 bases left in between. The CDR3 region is CAISDPAVEQFF. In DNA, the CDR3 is TGTGCCATCAGTGACCCCGCAGTTGAGCAGTTCTTC.

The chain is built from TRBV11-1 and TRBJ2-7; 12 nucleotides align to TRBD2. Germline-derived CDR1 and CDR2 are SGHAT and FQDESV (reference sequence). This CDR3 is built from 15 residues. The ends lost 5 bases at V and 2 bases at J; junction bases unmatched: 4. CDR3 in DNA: TGTGCCAGCAGCGCAGGACTAGCGGGAACCTACGAGCAGTACTTC. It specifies CASSAGLAGTYEQYF.

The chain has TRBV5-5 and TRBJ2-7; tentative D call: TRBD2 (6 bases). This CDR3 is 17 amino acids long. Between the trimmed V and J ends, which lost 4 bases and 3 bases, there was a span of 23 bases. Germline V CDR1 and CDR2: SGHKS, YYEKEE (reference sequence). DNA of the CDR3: TGTGCCAGCAGCAGAACCCACGACCAGGGAGGATTCTACGAGCAGTACTTC. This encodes CASSRTHDQGGFYEQYF. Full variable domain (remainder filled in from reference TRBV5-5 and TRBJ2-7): DAGVTQSPTHLIKTRGQQVTLRCSPISGHKSVSWYQQVLGQGPQFIFQYYEKEERGRGNFPDRFSARQFPNYSSELNVNALLLGDSALYLCASSRTHDQGGFYEQYFGPGTRLTVT.

Here the CDR3 reads CATKLGGGETQYF. The CDR3 region has the DNA TGTGCCACCAAACTGGGAGGGGGGGAGACCCAGTACTTC. The V call is TRBV6-6, the J call TRBJ2-5; perhaps TRBD2 as D (7 bases). CDR3 length: 13 residues. Between the trimmed V and J ends, which lost 10 bases and 5 bases, there was a span of 17 bases. The V gene's germline CDR1 is MNHNY and CDR2 SVGAGI (reference sequence).

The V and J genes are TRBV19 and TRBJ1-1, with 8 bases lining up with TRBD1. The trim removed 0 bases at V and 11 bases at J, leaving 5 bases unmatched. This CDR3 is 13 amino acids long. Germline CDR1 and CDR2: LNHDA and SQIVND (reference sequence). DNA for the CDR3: TGTGCCAGTAGTATAGAGGACAGGGCATTGGCTTTCTTT. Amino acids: CASSIEDRALAFF. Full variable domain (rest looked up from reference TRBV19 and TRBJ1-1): DGGITQSPKYLFRKEGQNVTLSCEQNLNHDAMYWYRQDPGQGLRLIYYSQIVNDFQKGDIAEGYSVSREKKESFPLTVTSAQKNPTAFYLCASSIEDRALAFFGQGTRLTVV.

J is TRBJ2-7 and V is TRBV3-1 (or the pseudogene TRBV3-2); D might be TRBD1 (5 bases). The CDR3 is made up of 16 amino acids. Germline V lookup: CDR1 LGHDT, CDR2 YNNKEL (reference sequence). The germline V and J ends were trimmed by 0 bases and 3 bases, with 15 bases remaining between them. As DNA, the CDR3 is TGTGCCAGCAGCCAAGATTTGGGGCTAGGGAACTACGAGCAGTACTTC. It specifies CASSQDLGLGNYEQYF.

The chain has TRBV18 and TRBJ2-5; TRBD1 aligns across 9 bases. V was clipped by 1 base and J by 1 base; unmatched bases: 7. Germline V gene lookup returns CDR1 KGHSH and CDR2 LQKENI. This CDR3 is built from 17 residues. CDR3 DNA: TGTGCCAGCTCACCACTTCAGCTGACAGGGGGCCAAGAGACCCAGTACTTC. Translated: CASSPLQLTGGQETQYF.

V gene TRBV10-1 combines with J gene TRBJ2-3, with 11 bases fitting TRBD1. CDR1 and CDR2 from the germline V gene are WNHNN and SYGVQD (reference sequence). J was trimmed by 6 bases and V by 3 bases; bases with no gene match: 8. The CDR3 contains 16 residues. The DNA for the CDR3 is TGCGCCAGCAGTGACCCCGGGACAGGGGGTTTTGATACGCAGTATTTT. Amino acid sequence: CASSDPGTGGFDTQYF.

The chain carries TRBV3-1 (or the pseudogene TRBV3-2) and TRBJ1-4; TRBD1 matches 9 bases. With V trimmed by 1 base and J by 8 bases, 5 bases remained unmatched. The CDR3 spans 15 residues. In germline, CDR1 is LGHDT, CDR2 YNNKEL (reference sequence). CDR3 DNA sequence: TGTGCCAGCAGCCAAGGCGTGACAGGGGGGGAAAAACTGTTTTTT. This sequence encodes CASSQGVTGGEKLFF.

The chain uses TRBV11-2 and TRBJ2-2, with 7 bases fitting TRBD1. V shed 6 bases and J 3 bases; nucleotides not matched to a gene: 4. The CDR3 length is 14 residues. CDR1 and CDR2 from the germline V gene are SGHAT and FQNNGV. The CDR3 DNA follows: TGTGCCAGCAGTTCACAGGGGTACACCGGGGAGCTGTTTTTT. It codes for CASSSQGYTGELFF.

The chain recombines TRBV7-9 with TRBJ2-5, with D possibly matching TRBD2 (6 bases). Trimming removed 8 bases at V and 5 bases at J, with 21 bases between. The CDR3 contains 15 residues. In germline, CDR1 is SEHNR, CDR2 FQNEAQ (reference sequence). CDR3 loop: CASSKGSRGPETQYF. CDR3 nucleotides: TGTGCCAGCTCAAAGGGGTCGCGGGGCCCGGAGACCCAGTACTTC.

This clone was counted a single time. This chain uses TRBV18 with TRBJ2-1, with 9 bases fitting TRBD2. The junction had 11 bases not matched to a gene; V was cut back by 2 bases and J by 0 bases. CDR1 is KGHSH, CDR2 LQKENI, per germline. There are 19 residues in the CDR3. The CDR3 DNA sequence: TGTGCCAGCTCACCAGTTAGCGGGAGATTCCTCAGCTCCTACAATGAGCAGTTCTTC. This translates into CASSPVSGRFLSSYNEQFF.

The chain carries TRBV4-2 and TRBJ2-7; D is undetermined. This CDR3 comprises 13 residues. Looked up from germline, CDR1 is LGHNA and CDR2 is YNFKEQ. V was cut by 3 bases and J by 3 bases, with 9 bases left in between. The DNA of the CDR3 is TGTGCCAGCAGCCAGGGCACTTTCTACGAGCAGTACTTC. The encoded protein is CASSQGTFYEQYF.

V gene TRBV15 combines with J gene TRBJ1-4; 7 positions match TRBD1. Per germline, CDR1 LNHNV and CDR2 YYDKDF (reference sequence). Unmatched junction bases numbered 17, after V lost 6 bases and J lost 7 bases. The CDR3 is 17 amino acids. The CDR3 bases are TGTGCCACCAGTACTTTATCCCTGGGACAGTACACTGAAAAACTGTTTTTT. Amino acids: CATSTLSLGQYTEKLFF.

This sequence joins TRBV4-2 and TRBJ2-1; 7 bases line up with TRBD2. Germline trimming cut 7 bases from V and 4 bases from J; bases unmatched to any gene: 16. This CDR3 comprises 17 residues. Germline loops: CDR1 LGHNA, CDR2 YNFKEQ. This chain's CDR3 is CASTPSGVLAPYNEQFF. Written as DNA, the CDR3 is TGTGCCAGCACCCCAAGTGGGGTACTAGCGCCTTACAATGAGCAGTTCTTC.

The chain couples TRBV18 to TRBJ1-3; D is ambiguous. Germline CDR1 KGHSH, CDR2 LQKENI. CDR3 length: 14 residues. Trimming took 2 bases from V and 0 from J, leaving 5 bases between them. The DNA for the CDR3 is TGTGCCAGCTCACCAGAGTACTCTGGAAACACCATATATTTT. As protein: CASSPEYSGNTIYF. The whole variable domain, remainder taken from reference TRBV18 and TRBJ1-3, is NAGVMQNPRHLVRRRGQEARLRCSPMKGHSHVYWYRQLPEEGLKFMVYLQKENIIDESGMPKERFSAEFPKEGPSILRIQQVVRGDSAAYFCASSPEYSGNTIYFGEGSWLTVV.

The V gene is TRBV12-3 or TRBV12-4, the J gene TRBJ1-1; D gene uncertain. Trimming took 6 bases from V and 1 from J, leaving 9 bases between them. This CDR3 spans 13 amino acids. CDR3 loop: CASSPQANTEAFF. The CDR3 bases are TGTGCCAGCAGCCCCCAGGCGAACACTGAAGCTTTCTTT.

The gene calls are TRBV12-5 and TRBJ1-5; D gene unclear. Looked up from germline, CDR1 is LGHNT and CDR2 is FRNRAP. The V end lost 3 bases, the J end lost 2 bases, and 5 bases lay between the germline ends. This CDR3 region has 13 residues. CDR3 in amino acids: CASGFSGNQPQHF. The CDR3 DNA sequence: TGTGCTAGTGGTTTTTCGGGCAATCAGCCCCAGCATTTT.

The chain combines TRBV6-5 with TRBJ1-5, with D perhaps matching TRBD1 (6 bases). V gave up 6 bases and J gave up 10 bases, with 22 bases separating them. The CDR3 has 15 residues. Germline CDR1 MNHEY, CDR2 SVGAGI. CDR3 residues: CASSRDKGPQGPQHF. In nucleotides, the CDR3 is TGTGCCAGCAGCCGGGACAAGGGGCCGCAAGGTCCCCAGCATTTT.